What follows is one T cell receptor (beta chain) and its context. The source of the sample is a study of identical twins. TCRdb re-called the 5' RACE reads through MiXCR, storing one row per CDR3 protein. The data hold nearly 200,000 distinct CDR3 sequences, with around 15% observed a single time. Germline V gene lookup returns CDR1 DFQATT and CDR2 SNEGSKA (reference sequence). With V trimmed by 5 bases and J by 6 bases, 7 bases remained unmatched. The CDR3 is 14 residues long. This sample was also put to use in a study of T cells expressing NK-cell markers.

V gene TRBV20-1 combines with J gene TRBJ2-3, with 11 bases that match TRBD2. The sample consisted of CD8+ T cells sorted from blood. The sequence came from a woman under 30 in good health. CDR3 DNA sequence: TGCAGTGCTTCCGGGACTAGCGGCCCCGATACGCAGTATTTT. It yields the protein CSASGTSGPDTQYF.